What follows describes a single TCR beta chain. The target antigen is unknown. A much more abundant neighbour one base away suggests this may be a read error. V gave up 3 bases and J gave up 4 bases; unmatched junction bases: 13. This CDR3 comprises 17 residues. The V gene's germline CDR1 is PRHDT and CDR2 FYEKMQ (reference sequence). This sample was taken from a study of human T cells and chemical hapten exposure. Turning to the study itself: Alopecia universalis, totalis or areata was present in patients who were mostly female. Whole-study findings and limits: Every donor had alopecia, and their immune response may therefore differ from healthy people's.

TCRdb re-called the RACE reads with MiXCR, one entry per CDR3 protein. The data contain roughly 130,000 distinct CDR3 sequences, about 10% of them singletons. Regarding time point: patch test 3, about 24 weeks after DPC sensitization. Treatment indicated: therapeutic diphenylcyclopropenone sensitization with weekly scalp DPC. The receptor was isolated from a woman between 45 and 60 years old with alopecia areata. Some clones in this sample may be carry-over from other donors' samples. Sequencing was performed on whole blood, taken in connection with sensitization to the hapten diphenylcyclopropenone (DPC). The rearrangement uses TRBV13 and TRBJ1-2; 8 bases fit TRBD1. The CDR3 protein is CASSFGGDDRGPYGYTF. The CDR3 region has the DNA TGTGCCAGCAGCTTTGGGGGGGACGACAGGGGACCCTATGGCTACACCTTC.